The TCR beta chain under discussion was sequenced for a study of OX40 agonist ivuxolimab in advanced cancers. Context from the whole study: Ivuxolimab, which targeted the costimulatory receptor OX40 (CD134), was an agonistic, fully human IgG2 monoclonal antibody. The purpose of peripheral TCRbeta sequencing was to test whether ivuxolimab changed TCR sequence diversity and led to clonal T-cell expansion. Intravenous ivuxolimab was administered to patients every 2 weeks at six dose levels: 0.01, 0.1, 0.3, 1.5, 3 and 10 mg/kg. Prior anti-PD-1, anti-PD-L1 or anti-CTLA-4 therapy was permitted, and 35% to 40% of dose-escalation patients had received checkpoint inhibitors. Partial responses occurred in three dose-escalation patients: two with cutaneous melanoma and one with hepatocellular carcinoma. Among the roughly 54 dose-escalation patients, approximately 20 had hepatocellular carcinoma, about 15 melanoma, 9 renal cell carcinoma and 9 head and neck cancer. The monotherapy dose-escalation portion (N ≈ 52 patients) of the phase I ivuxolimab trial is reported in the paper. The dose-escalation cohort was 82.7% male with a mean age of about 58 years, ranging from roughly 23 to 85.

Including the terminal cysteine and phenylalanine, the CDR3 comprises 15 residues. The read is trimmed to its CDR3 DNA, 45 bases read in frame from base 1. Reading the germline V gene gives CDR1 KGHSH and CDR2 LQKENI. A distance of 12 bases separates the germline ends of V and J, which lose 2 bases and 1 base respectively. For sequencing of the TCRbeta CDR3 region, genomic DNA was extracted from the sorted cells. TCRbeta CDR3 regions were sequenced using the immunoSEQ Assay. TCRdb retrieved this table from immuneACCESS and kept in-frame rearrangements only. Not all clones are present; in checked studies, unresolved V genes account for under half, and no reason is known for the remainder. Present in this sample are 70,000 or so clones, around 88% of which were seen just once. The top ten clonotypes cover under 2.5% of the sample. The trial excluded patients who had a history of autoimmune disease or were on systemic immunosuppression. Peripheral blood for TCR sequencing was collected from all dose cohorts at baseline, on cycle 4 day 1, and on cycle 7 day 1. Samples were obtained from an open-label, multicenter, first-in-human phase I dose-escalation trial of ivuxolimab. Adults with locally advanced or metastatic melanoma, renal cell, hepatocellular, or head and neck squamous cell carcinoma were enrolled in the trial. Before TCR sequencing, CD4+ T cells and CD8+ T cells from peripheral blood were sorted into separate populations.

General conclusions and limits of the study: After ivuxolimab, expanded clones were on average more numerous among CD8+ T cells than among CD4+ T cells. The antigen specificity of the clonally expanded peripheral T cells was not determined. In the 0.1-3.0 mg/kg groups, partial responders were among the patients with the lowest normalized peripheral clonal expansion, particularly in CD8+ T cells. Low levels of normalized T-cell clonal expansion were also seen in some patients who did not respond. Clonal expansion of both CD4+ and CD8+ blood T cells was observed from baseline to week 6 at doses 0.1 to 3.0 mg/kg.

With respect to this clone: Its target antigen remains unknown. No base quality values were provided; no much bigger clone lies one nucleotide off.

The chain links TRBV18 with TRBJ2-7; the D gene lacks a confident call. This TCR derives from an adult with an advanced solid tumor such as melanoma, head and neck, liver or kidney cancer. The sequencing here drew on CD4+ or CD8+ T cells sorted from blood, taken in a trial of the OX40 agonist ivuxolimab. The DNA sequence is as follows: TGTGCCAGCTCACCAACTCACAGCAAGTCCTACGAGCAGTACTTC. It translates to CASSPTHSKSYEQYF.